The 21 T cell receptor beta chains in this list originate from one sample, sequenced in a study of neurological immune-mediated disorders. TCRdb re-derived calls from the 5' RACE reads in MiXCR, one entry per CDR3 protein. The table shows some 61,000 distinct CDR3 sequences, with around 3.9% occurring only once. Sequenced input: PBMCs. The receptor source for this set is a young man with multiple sclerosis.

The table lists this clonotype with many counts. J is TRBJ2-5 and V is TRBV4-2, with a tentative D call TRBD2 (6 bases). Germline values: CDR1 LGHNA, CDR2 YNFKEQ. Trimming shortened V by 5 bases and J by 5 bases, and 21 bases separated the two germline ends. CDR3 size: 16 residues. This chain's CDR3 is CASSSRGLQQGETQYF. CDR3 DNA: TGTGCCAGCAGCTCTCGGGGACTTCAACAAGGGGAGACCCAGTACTTC.

Only a few counts were recorded for this clonotype. This sequence joins TRBV21-1 and TRBJ2-3. TRBV21-1 is flagged as a pseudogene. The CDR3 covers 10 residues. CDR3 loop: CARIGDTQYF. CDR3 sequence (DNA): TGTGCCAGAATTGGGGATACGCAGTATTTT.

In this sample, this clonotype turned up many times. V usage is TRBV4-3 and J usage is TRBJ2-7, with TRBD1 as a possible D gene (6 bases). Trimming shortened V by 1 base and J by 6 bases, and 16 bases separated the two germline ends. The germline V gene has CDR1 LGHNA and CDR2 YSLEER. This CDR3 region has 15 residues. CDR3 loop: CASSQGTGYRGEQYF. CDR3 nucleotides: TGCGCCAGCAGCCAAGGCACAGGGTACAGAGGCGAGCAGTACTTC.

This clonotype was observed at least ten times. The rearrangement uses TRBV20-1 and TRBJ2-1; 8 bases fit TRBD1. Germline V gene lookup returns CDR1 DFQATT and CDR2 SNEGSKA (reference sequence). Trimming at V came to 5 bases and at J to 8 bases, leaving 8 bases not matched to a gene. The CDR3 covers 13 residues. CDR3 DNA: TGCAGTGCTTGGACAGGGAGCTGGGATGAGCAGTTCTTC. It is translated as CSAWTGSWDEQFF.

This clonotype was recorded many times. The chain employs TRBV20-1 and TRBJ2-7, with 8 nucleotides matching TRBD1. Germline loops: CDR1 DFQATT, CDR2 SNEGSKA (reference sequence). This CDR3 is built from 11 residues. The junction had 2 bases not matched to a gene; V was cut back by 4 bases and J by 6 bases. CDR3 DNA sequence: TGCAGTGCTATGACAGGGGCCGAGCAGTACTTC. It yields the protein CSAMTGAEQYF.

This clonotype was observed at least ten times. The rearrangement uses TRBV5-1 and TRBJ2-7, with D possibly being TRBD1 (6 bases). This CDR3 has 14 residues. With 3 bases removed from V and 0 bases from J, the gap between germline ends came to 10 bases. Germline V gives CDR1 SGHRS, CDR2 YFSETQ. The CDR3 nucleotides are TGCGCCAGCAGCTACCGGGACACCTCCTACGAGCAGTACTTC. Its translation: CASSYRDTSYEQYF.

This clonotype was seen many times. DNA of the CDR3: TGCGCCAGCAGCCCGTGGATTGGGGAGCCTCCCTACGAGCAGTACTTC. Translation gives CASSPWIGEPPYEQYF. V and J are TRBV5-1 and TRBJ2-7; D is perhaps TRBD2 (5 bases). This CDR3 is built from 16 residues. Trimming removed 4 bases at V and 2 bases at J, with 19 bases between. From germline, CDR1 is SGHRS and CDR2 YFSETQ.

This clonotype was counted at least ten times. This chain joins TRBV4-1 and TRBJ2-7; unclear D gene. V lost 0 bases, J lost 0 bases, and 9 bases lay in between. The CDR3 has 15 amino acids. Germline values: CDR1 MGHRA, CDR2 YSYEKL. The CDR3 is CASSQDRATSYEQYF. The CDR3 DNA reads as TGCGCCAGCAGCCAAGATCGGGCTACCTCCTACGAGCAGTACTTC.

This clonotype occurred many times. The rearrangement joins TRBV5-1 to TRBJ2-1; 8 nucleotides line up with TRBD1. Trimming took 4 bases from V and 10 from J; bases not matched to a gene: 10. Germline V gene lookup returns CDR1 SGHRS and CDR2 YFSETQ. CDR3 length equals 14 residues. The CDR3 nucleotides read TGCGCCAGCAGCGGAGGGACAGGCCTCAACGAGCAGTTCTTC. Protein product: CASSGGTGLNEQFF.

This clonotype was observed many times. V usage is TRBV7-8 and J usage is TRBJ1-5; TRBD1 is a possible D gene (5 bases). This CDR3 comprises 17 residues. Trimming removed 1 base at V and 0 bases at J, with 13 bases between. From germline, CDR1 is SGHVS and CDR2 FQNEAQ. The CDR3: CASSLDPGDYSNQPQHF. The CDR3 region has the DNA TGTGCCAGCAGCTTAGATCCGGGGGACTATAGCAATCAGCCCCAGCATTTT. The full variable domain, in which reference TRBV7-8 and TRBJ1-5 provide the parts outside the CDR3, is GAGVSQSPRYKVAKRGQDVALRCDPISGHVSLFWYQQALGQGPEFLTYFQNEAQLDKSGLPSDRFFAERPEGSVSTLKIQRTQQEDSAVYLCASSLDPGDYSNQPQHFGDGTRLSIL.

Many counts were recorded for this clonotype. One junction end disagrees with the germline gene, perhaps due to a read error. The chain joins TRBV5-6 to TRBJ1-5; maybe TRBD1 (5 bases). CDR1 is SGHDT, CDR2 YYEEEE, per germline. The CDR3 covers 13 residues. Written as DNA, the CDR3 is TGTGCCAGCAGCATGGGGCCAGATCAGCCCCAGAATTTT. Its protein product is CASSMGPDQPQNF.

In its sample, this clonotype was seen many times. V usage is TRBV29-1 and J usage is TRBJ2-7; TRBD2 might be the D (5 bases). This CDR3 is built from 11 residues. The germline V and J ends were trimmed by 6 bases and 6 bases, with 12 bases remaining between them. CDR1 SQVTM and CDR2 ANQGSEA come from the germline V gene. The CDR3 loop is CSVPTRGEQYF. CDR3 nucleotides: TGCAGCGTCCCCACCCGGGGCGAGCAGTACTTC.

This clonotype was picked up many times. V gene TRBV6-5 combines with J gene TRBJ1-1, with 8 bases fitting TRBD1. The CDR3 is 15 residues long. J lost 4 bases, V lost 6 bases, and 10 bases had no gene match. The germline CDR1 and CDR2 sequences are MNHEY and SVGAGI. The CDR3 coding sequence is TGTGCCAGCAGCCCTCTAGGACAGGGATTCACTGAAGCTTTCTTT. Residues: CASSPLGQGFTEAFF.

The V and J genes are TRBV13 and TRBJ2-5; D is unresolved. The germline gives CDR1 PRHDT, CDR2 FYEKMQ (reference sequence). The CDR3 is made up of 12 amino acids. V was shortened by 5 bases and J by 4 bases, with 8 bases between the two germline ends. CDR3 sequence reads: CASSKTAETQYF. The DNA of the CDR3 is TGTGCCAGCAGCAAGACCGCAGAGACCCAGTACTTC.

This clonotype showed up many times. This chain connects TRBV4-1 to TRBJ2-2; D is undetermined. The V end was cut by 1 base, the J end by 7 bases, with 4 bases between. CDR3 size: 12 residues. Germline CDR1 reads MGHRA; CDR2 reads YSYEKL. The CDR3 DNA follows: TGCGCCAGCAGCCAAGGTTTCGGGGAGCTGTTTTTT. Its translation: CASSQGFGELFF.

This clonotype was seen at least ten times. The CDR3 DNA reads TGTGCCACCAGCAGAGAGGCGCGGGAGGCGCAGTATTTT. Translated, it gives CATSREAREAQYF. The rearrangement uses TRBV15 and TRBJ2-3, with 8 bases matching TRBD2. V lost 0 bases and J lost 10; bases outside the gene matches: 3. The CDR3 loop spans 13 amino acids. The germline gives CDR1 LNHNV, CDR2 YYDKDF (reference sequence).

This clonotype was counted at least ten times. The CDR3 protein is CSARGRNYEQYF. The CDR3 DNA reads as TGCAGTGCTAGAGGAAGAAACTACGAGCAGTACTTC. The chain couples TRBV20-1 to TRBJ2-7; D is unclear. Trimming pared 1 base from V and 3 bases from J, leaving 7 bases between. This CDR3 comprises 12 residues. Germline V gives CDR1 DFQATT, CDR2 SNEGSKA (reference sequence).

This clonotype has at least ten counts. The genes are TRBV18 and TRBJ2-5; perhaps D is TRBD1 or TRBD2 (5 bases each). V shed 3 bases and J shed 5 bases, with 16 bases lying between them. The CDR3 is made up of 15 amino acids. In germline, CDR1 is KGHSH, CDR2 LQKENI. The CDR3 loop reads CASSPPGEGFETQYF. In nucleotides, the CDR3 is TGTGCCAGCTCACCCCCCGGCGAGGGGTTTGAGACCCAGTACTTC. Drawing the rest from reference TRBV18 and TRBJ2-5, the complete variable domain is NAGVMQNPRHLVRRRGQEARLRCSPMKGHSHVYWYRQLPEEGLKFMVYLQKENIIDESGMPKERFSAEFPKEGPSILRIQQVVRGDSAAYFCASSPPGEGFETQYFGPGTRLLVL.

The table lists this clonotype with many counts. The chain is built from TRBV4-3 and TRBJ2-2; D uncertain. Trimming took off 0 bases at V and 7 bases at J, with 9 bases between the two ends. Germline V gene sequence: CDR1 LGHNA, CDR2 YSLEER. The CDR3 runs 14 residues. CDR3: CASSQDSLYGELFF. CDR3 nucleotides: TGCGCCAGCAGCCAAGATAGTTTGTACGGGGAGCTGTTTTTT.

This clonotype was picked up many times. The V call is TRBV20-1, the J call TRBJ2-4; 14 bases map to TRBD2. Germline values: CDR1 DFQATT, CDR2 SNEGSKA (reference sequence). Trimming removed 4 bases from V and 7 bases from J; junction bases left unmatched: 9. The CDR3 covers 16 residues. This CDR3 is CSATIGTSGGLNIQYF. The DNA of the CDR3 is TGCAGTGCTACCATAGGGACTAGCGGGGGACTGAACATTCAGTACTTC.

This clonotype came up many times. The chain employs TRBV20-1 and TRBJ2-5; weak D call: TRBD1 (7 bases). The CDR3 consists of 14 residues. The V gene's germline CDR1 is DFQATT and CDR2 SNEGSKA (reference sequence). V lost 6 bases to trimming and J lost 7 bases, with 21 bases between them. The CDR3 is CSAQGGQFYVTQYF. DNA for the CDR3: TGCAGTGCCCAGGGGGGACAGTTCTATGTGACCCAGTACTTC.